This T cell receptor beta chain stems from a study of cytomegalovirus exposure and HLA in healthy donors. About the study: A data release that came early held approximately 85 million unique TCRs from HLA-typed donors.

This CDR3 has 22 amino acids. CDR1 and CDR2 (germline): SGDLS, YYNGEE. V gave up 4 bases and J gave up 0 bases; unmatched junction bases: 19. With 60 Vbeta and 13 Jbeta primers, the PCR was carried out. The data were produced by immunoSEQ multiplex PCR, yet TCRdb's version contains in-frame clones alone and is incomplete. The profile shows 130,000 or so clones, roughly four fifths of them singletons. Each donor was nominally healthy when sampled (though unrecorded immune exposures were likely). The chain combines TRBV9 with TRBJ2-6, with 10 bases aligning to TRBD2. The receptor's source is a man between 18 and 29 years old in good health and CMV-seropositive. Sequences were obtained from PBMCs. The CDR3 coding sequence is TGTGCCAGCAGCAAAACGGCTCACCTAGCGGGAGTCTCATCCTCTGGGGCCAACGTCCTGACTTTC. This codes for CASSKTAHLAGVSSSGANVLTF.